This entry concerns a single T cell receptor (beta chain). Antigen unknown. The sample comes from a study of shared clonotypes between healthy human individuals. Sequenced by immunoSEQ multiplex PCR; TCRdb stores in-frame clones only, minus some. Of about 380,000 clones listed, around 96% are singletons. General study points: In general, naive subsets displayed greater estimated richness than memory subsets did.

This CDR3 is built from 16 residues. V was clipped by 3 bases and J by 4 bases; unmatched bases: 7. Germline V gene data show CDR1 as SGHRS and CDR2 as YFSETQ. This receptor was obtained from a man aged 25 to 45 in good health. The sequenced sample was memory CD8+ T cells sorted from blood. Subset described: CD45RO+ cells pooled with CCR7-negative TemRA cells. This chain links TRBV5-1 with TRBJ2-3; the match to TRBD2 covers 11 bases. In nucleotides, the CDR3 is TGCGCCAGCAGCTCCCTTAGCGGGAGGGCCGCAGATACGCAGTATTTT. Its translation is CASSSLSGRAADTQYF.